A selection of T cell receptor beta chains follows, all from one sample in a study of T cells in narcolepsy. Sequencing was performed with immunoSEQ multiplex PCR; in TCRdb, only in-frame clones are kept and a portion is missing. Here the sample spans approximately 35,000 clones, roughly 90% being singletons. The source material was CD45RA- memory CD4+ T cells from PBMCs. These receptors originate from a human donor with narcolepsy. Each CDR3 is given with its conserved first and last residue. D genes are given only for firm matches. Part of the rows lack a size; the others show once, few, many or a class for expanded clones.

-	-	TRBV18	TRBJ2-5	14	CASSPPGRGETQYF	TGTGCCAGCTCACCACCGGGGCGGGGAGAGACCCAGTACTTC
once	-	TRBV5-8	TRBJ1-6	15	CASSSSGATYSPLHF	TGTGCCAGCAGTTCGTCCGGGGCCACATATTCACCCCTCCACTTT
-	-	TRBV5-6	TRBJ2-4	17	CASSLAGLLPPKNIQYF	TGTGCCAGCAGCTTGGCCGGACTATTGCCTCCCAAAAACATTCAGTACTTC
-	TRBD2	TRBV6-5	TRBJ2-5	15	CASSLAGVRQETQYF	TGTGCCAGCAGTTTAGCGGGAGTTAGGCAAGAGACCCAGTACTTC
few	-	TRBV6-4	TRBJ1-5	13	CASSRGEDQPQHF	TGTGCCAGCAGTCGGGGGGAAGATCAGCCCCAGCATTTT
-	-	TRBV14	TRBJ1-6	13	CASSQGVGSPLHF	TGTGCCAGCAGCCAGGGAGTGGGTTCACCCCTCCACTTT
once	-	TRBV6-1	TRBJ1-2	15	CAGGDTPPWGYGYTF	TGTGCCGGGGGGGACACCCCGCCATGGGGCTATGGCTACACCTTC
-	-	TRBV5-6	TRBJ2-7	14	CASSTRSGTYEQYF	TGTGCCAGCAGCACCCGTAGCGGAACCTACGAGCAGTACTTC
-	-	TRBV29-1	TRBJ1-4	14	CSAVAGTMIEKLFF	TGCAGCGCCGTGGCGGGGACAATGATTGAAAAACTGTTTTTT
-	TRBD1	TRBV7-2	TRBJ2-7	15	CASSTRWTGGNDQYF	TGTGCCAGCAGCACCCGTTGGACAGGGGGTAATGACCAGTACTTC
-	TRBD2	TRBV5-1	TRBJ2-1	16	CASSLGLAGEVDEQFF	TGCGCCAGCAGCTTAGGACTAGCGGGAGAGGTCGATGAGCAGTTCTTC
-	-	TRBV7-2	TRBJ2-5	14	CASSLTVLGETQYF	TGTGCCAGCAGCTTAACCGTACTCGGGGAGACCCAGTACTTC
-	TRBD1	TRBV7-2	TRBJ1-2	12	CASSARGRGYTF	TGTGCCAGCAGCGCCAGGGGGCGCGGCTACACCTTC
-	-	TRBV19	TRBJ2-2	15	CASSIEIGRTGELFF	TGTGCCAGTAGTATAGAGATCGGGCGCACCGGGGAGCTGTTTTTT
-	-	TRBV21-1	TRBJ2-7	14	CASGGPQPGDEQYF	TGTGCCAGCGGGGGGCCTCAACCCGGGGACGAGCAGTACTTC
-	TRBD2	TRBV28	TRBJ2-1	16	CASSFMAGAGGNEQFF	TGTGCCAGCAGTTTTATGGCCGGGGCGGGGGGAAATGAGCAGTTCTTC
-	-	TRBV5-1	TRBJ2-2	15	CASSLGTSSGGELFF	TGCGCCAGCAGCTTGGGGACTTCATCGGGCGGGGAGCTGTTTTTT
-	-	TRBV30	TRBJ1-1	16	CAWSVSLGLGKHEAFF	TGTGCCTGGAGTGTAAGCCTTGGACTGGGAAAGCATGAAGCTTTCTTT
-	-	TRBV5-8	TRBJ1-1	14	CASSWRITGTEAFF	TGTGCCAGCAGCTGGAGGATTACAGGGACTGAAGCTTTCTTT
-	-	TRBV9	TRBJ1-2	13	CASSYRTDYGYTF	TGTGCCAGCAGCTATCGGACAGACTATGGCTACACCTTC
-	TRBD1	TRBV12-5	TRBJ2-7	13	CASGFGTGNEQYF	TGTGCTAGTGGTTTCGGGACAGGGAACGAGCAGTACTTC
once	TRBD1	TRBV4-1	TRBJ1-6	14	CASSLDRARSPLHF	TGCGCCAGCAGCCTCGACAGGGCCCGGTCACCCCTCCACTTT
-	-	TRBV18	TRBJ2-1	13	CASSPTRQNEQFF	TGTGCCAGCTCACCAACCAGACAAAATGAGCAGTTCTTC
-	-	TRBV15	TRBJ1-5	14	CATSRDLRNQPQHF	TGTGCCACCAGCAGAGATCTGCGTAATCAGCCCCAGCATTTT
few	-	TRBV4-3	TRBJ1-2	14	CASSQGLRNYGYTF	TGCGCCAGCAGCCAAGGGCTGCGAAACTATGGCTACACCTTC
-	-	TRBV7-2	TRBJ2-1	12	CASSSPGNEQFF	TGTGCCAGCAGCTCTCCAGGGAATGAGCAGTTCTTC
-	-	TRBV12-5	TRBJ2-2	15	CASGRGQSNTGELFF	TGTGCTAGTGGCCGTGGACAGTCGAACACCGGGGAGCTGTTTTTT
-	-	TRBV28	TRBJ2-6	15	CASSFFISGANVLTF	TGTGCCAGCAGTTTTTTTATCTCTGGGGCCAACGTCCTGACTTTC
once	-	TRBV6-1	TRBJ1-2	13	CASRLREDYGYTF	TGTGCCAGCAGGCTCAGGGAAGACTATGGCTACACCTTC
-	-	TRBV11-2	TRBJ1-2	15	CASSLDRGESGGYTF	TGTGCCAGCAGCTTAGATCGCGGGGAGTCAGGTGGCTACACCTTC
-	TRBD2	TRBV5-4	TRBJ2-5	15	CASSYGTSGQETQYF	TGTGCCAGCAGCTACGGGACTAGCGGGCAAGAGACCCAGTACTTC
-	-	TRBV28	TRBJ2-7	11	CASSSTHEQYF	TGTGCCAGCAGTTCCACCCACGAGCAGTACTTC
-	-	TRBV28	TRBJ1-3	16	CASSLGRGVSGNTIYF	TGTGCCAGCAGTTTGGGAAGGGGCGTCTCTGGAAACACCATATATTTT
once	-	TRBV29-1	TRBJ1-2	14	CSVLDSGANYGYTF	TGCAGCGTACTGGACTCAGGGGCTAACTATGGCTACACCTTC
-	TRBD1	TRBV6-1	TRBJ1-5	13	CASDRGLAQPQHF	TGTGCCAGCGACAGGGGGTTGGCGCAGCCCCAGCATTTT
-	-	TRBV19	TRBJ2-3	13	CASSIAAQDTQYF	TGTGCCAGTAGTATAGCTGCTCAAGATACGCAGTATTTT